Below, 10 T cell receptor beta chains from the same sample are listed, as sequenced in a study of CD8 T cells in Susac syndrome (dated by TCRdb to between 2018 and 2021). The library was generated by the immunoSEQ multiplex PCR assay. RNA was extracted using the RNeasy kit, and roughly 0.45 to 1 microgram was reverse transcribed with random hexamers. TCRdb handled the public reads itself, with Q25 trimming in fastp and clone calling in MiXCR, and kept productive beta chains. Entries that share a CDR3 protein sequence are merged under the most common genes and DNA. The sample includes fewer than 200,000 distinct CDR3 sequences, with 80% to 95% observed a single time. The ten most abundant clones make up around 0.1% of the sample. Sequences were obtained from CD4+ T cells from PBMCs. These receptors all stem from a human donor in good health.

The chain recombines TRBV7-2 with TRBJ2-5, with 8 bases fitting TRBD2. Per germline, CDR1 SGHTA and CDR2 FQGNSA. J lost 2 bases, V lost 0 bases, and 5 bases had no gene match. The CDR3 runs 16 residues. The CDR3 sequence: CASSLAEASGQETQYF. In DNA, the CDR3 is TGTGCCAGCAGCTTAGCGGAGGCTAGCGGGCAAGAGACCCAGTACTTC.

The CDR3 here is CASSPDRVYEQYV. CDR3 DNA: TGTGCCAGCAGTCCGGACAGGGTCTACGAGCAGTACGTC. This sequence joins TRBV28 and TRBJ2-7; TRBD1 matches 8 bases. Losses at the gene ends were 5 bases for V and 3 bases for J; bases not matched to a gene: 3. There are 13 residues in the CDR3. Looked up from germline, CDR1 is MDHEN and CDR2 is SYDVKM.

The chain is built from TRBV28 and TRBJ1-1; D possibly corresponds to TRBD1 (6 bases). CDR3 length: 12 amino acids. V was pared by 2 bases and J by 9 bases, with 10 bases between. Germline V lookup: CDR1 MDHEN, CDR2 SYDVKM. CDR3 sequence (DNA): TGTGCCAGCAGTTTAAGTGACAGGCAAGCTTTCTTT. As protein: CASSLSDRQAFF. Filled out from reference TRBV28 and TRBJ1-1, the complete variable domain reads DVKVTQSSRYLVKRTGEKVFLECVQDMDHENMFWYRQDPGLGLRLIYFSYDVKMKEKGDIPEGYSVSREKKERFSLILESASTNQTSMYLCASSLSDRQAFFGQGTRLTVV.

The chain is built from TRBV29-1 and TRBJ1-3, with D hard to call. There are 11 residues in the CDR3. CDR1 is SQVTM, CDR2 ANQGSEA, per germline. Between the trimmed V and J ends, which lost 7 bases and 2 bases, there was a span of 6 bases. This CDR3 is CSGWTGNTIYF. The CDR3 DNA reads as TGCAGCGGTTGGACTGGAAACACCATATATTTT.

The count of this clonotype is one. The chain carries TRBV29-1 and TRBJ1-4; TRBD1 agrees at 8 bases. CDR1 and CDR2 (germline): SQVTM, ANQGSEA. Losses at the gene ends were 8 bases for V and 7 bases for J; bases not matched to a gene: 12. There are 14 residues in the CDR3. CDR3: CSFRETGGGEKLFF. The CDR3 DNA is TGCAGCTTTCGGGAAACAGGGGGTGGTGAAAAACTGTTTTTT.

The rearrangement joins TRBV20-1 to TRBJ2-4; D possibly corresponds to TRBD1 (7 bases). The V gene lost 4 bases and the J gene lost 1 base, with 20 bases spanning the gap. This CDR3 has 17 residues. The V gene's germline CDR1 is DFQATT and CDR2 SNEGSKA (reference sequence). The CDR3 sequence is CSAKSQEGAGAKNIQYF. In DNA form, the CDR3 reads TGCAGTGCTAAGTCGCAGGAGGGGGCAGGGGCCAAAAACATTCAGTACTTC.

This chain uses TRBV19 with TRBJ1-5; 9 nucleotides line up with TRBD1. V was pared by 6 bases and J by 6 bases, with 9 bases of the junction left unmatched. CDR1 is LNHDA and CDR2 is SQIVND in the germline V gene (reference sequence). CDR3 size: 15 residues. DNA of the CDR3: TGTGCCAGTAGGACCGGGACAGGGCCTGGTCAGCCCCAGCATTTT. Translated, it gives CASRTGTGPGQPQHF.

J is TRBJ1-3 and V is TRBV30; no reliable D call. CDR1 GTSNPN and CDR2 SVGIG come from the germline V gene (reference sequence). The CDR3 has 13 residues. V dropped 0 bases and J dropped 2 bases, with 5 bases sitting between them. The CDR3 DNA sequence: TGTGCCTGGAGTGTACTTACTGGAAACACCATATATTTT. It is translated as CAWSVLTGNTIYF.

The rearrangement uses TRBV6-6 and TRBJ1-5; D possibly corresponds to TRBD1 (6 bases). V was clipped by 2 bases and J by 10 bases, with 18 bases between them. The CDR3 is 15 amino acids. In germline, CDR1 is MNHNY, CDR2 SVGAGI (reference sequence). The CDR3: CASSYRDRSDFPQHF. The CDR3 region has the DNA TGTGCCAGCAGTTACCGTGACAGGTCCGACTTTCCCCAGCATTTT.

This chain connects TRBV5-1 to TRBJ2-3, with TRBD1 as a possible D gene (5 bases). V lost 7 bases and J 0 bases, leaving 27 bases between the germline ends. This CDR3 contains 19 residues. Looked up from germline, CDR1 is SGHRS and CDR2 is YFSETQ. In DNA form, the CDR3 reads TGCGCCAGCCGCTACGGAGATGGGGCAAGTAGTTTGAGCACAGATACGCAGTATTTT. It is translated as CASRYGDGASSLSTDTQYF.